This TCR beta chain was identified in a study of long-term antiretroviral therapy in people with HIV. Samples were assayed with immunoSEQ v3.0 at survey level. The assay was immunoSEQ multiplex PCR, and TCRdb's table has in-frame clones only and misses some. Counted here are tens of thousands of clones, 82% occurring once; the ten biggest clones make up roughly a tenth. V was trimmed by 7 bases and J by 3 bases, leaving 19 bases between them. CDR3 size: 15 residues. Germline V gene lookup returns CDR1 MGHRA and CDR2 YSYEKL. The receptor was isolated from a man younger than 30 with HIV. The chain employs TRBV4-1 and TRBJ2-7, with D perhaps TRBD2 (5 bases). The specimen comprised unsorted PBMCs, sampled 0.8 years before starting antiretroviral therapy. The CDR3, as DNA: TGCGCCAGCACCCAGGAGCCTCTCGGGATCTACGAGCAGTACTTC. This sequence encodes CASTQEPLGIYEQYF.